This TCR beta chain was sequenced in a study of blood T cell repertoires in COVID-19. Study-level background: The United States, Italy and Spain provided the acute and convalescent COVID-19 samples.

The protocol was immunoSEQ multiplex PCR, while the TCRdb copy is restricted to in-frame clones and leaves out a portion. The profile shows about 220,000 clones, about 78% of them singletons. This sequence originates from a woman aged 70 to 79 with acute or convalescent COVID-19. The sequenced material came from peripheral blood.

CDR3 in amino acids: CGGDRGTHNEQFF. The CDR3 DNA sequence: TGTGGTGGGGACAGGGGCACCCACAATGAGCAGTTCTTC. The rearrangement links TRBV30 to TRBJ2-1; 10 positions match TRBD1. The CDR3 sequence is 13 residues long. CDR1 and CDR2 (germline): GTSNPN, SVGIG (reference sequence). The full variable domain, completed using reference TRBV30 and TRBJ2-1, is SQTIHQWPATLVQPVGSPLSLECTVEGTSNPNLYWYRQAAGRGLQLLFYSVGIGQISSEVPQNLSASRPQDRQFILSSKKLLLSDSGFYLCGGDRGTHNEQFFGPGTRLTVL.